This T cell receptor beta chain was identified during a study of T cells in Graves' hyperthyroidism and ophthalmopathy. Overall study results and limits: A model built on 13 V-J features separated ophthalmopathy from stable hyperthyroidism.

RNA transcripts were the template for amplifying TCR beta CDR3 regions. An initial round of RT-PCR targeting the TCR CDR3 relied on the HTBI primer set. TCRdb redid the calling of the multiplex PCR reads with MiXCR, one entry per CDR3 protein. The sample consists of more than 300,000 distinct CDR3 sequences, 18% of them appearing once. Germline-derived CDR1 and CDR2 are MNHNS and SASEGT. V was clipped by 10 bases and J by 6 bases, with 12 bases between them. The CDR3 has 11 amino acids. This clonotype appeared many times. Its antigen is undetermined. This rearrangement joins TRBV6-1 to TRBJ1-1; D might be TRBD1 (5 bases). This sequence was found in a man between 18 and 35 years old with Graves' ophthalmopathy. Sequences were obtained from blood. CDR3 DNA sequence: TGTGCCATCGAGGGACCGGCTGAAGCTTTCTTT. As protein: CAIEGPAEAFF.